This T cell receptor (beta chain) was captured by sequencing in a study of neurological immune-mediated disorders. This clonotype was found many times. As yet, its antigen is unknown. TCRdb re-analysed the 5' RACE reads in MiXCR, keeping a single row per CDR3 protein. The top ten clones hold around 5% of a sample with 70,000 to 95,000 distinct CDR3 sequences, under 15% of them seen once. As for time point: longitudinal time-point 2. The unsorted libraries originated from 2 million PBMCs that had been stored at -80 C. V gave up 7 bases and J gave up 4 bases; unmatched junction bases: 10. The length of the CDR3 is 16 residues. CDR1 and CDR2 (germline): MDHEN, SYDVKM. General study results and limits: Sharing of CDR3 amino acid sequences among expanded clones across subjects was absent, suggesting private repertoires in all groups.

What was sequenced was PBMCs. The V gene is TRBV28, the J gene TRBJ2-1; 10 bases agree with TRBD2. The receptor was derived from a female donor with HTLV-1-associated myelopathy (HAM/TSP). CDR3 DNA sequence: TGTGCCAGCACAATTAGTAGCGGGGGGCTTTACAATGAGCAGTTCTTC. Translation gives CASTISSGGLYNEQFF.